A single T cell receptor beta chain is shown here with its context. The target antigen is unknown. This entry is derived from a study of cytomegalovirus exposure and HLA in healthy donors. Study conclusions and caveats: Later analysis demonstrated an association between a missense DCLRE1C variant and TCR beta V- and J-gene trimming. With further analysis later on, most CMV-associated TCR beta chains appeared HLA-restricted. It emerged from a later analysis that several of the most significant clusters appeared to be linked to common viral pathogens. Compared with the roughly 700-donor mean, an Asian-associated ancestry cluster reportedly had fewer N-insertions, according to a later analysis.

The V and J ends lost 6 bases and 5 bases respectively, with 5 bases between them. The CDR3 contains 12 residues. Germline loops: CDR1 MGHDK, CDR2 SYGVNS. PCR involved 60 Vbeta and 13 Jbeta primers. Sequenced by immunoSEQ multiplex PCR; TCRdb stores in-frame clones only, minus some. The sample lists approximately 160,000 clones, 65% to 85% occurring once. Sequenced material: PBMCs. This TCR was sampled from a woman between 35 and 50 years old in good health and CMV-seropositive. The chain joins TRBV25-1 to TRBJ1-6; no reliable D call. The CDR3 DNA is TGTGCCAGCAGGGCCAATAATTCACCCCTCCACTTT. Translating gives CASRANNSPLHF.